This TCR beta chain was observed in a study of cytomegalovirus exposure and HLA in healthy donors. Notes on the study in general: 16,951 TCR beta sequences were associated with HLA alleles at 0.05 false discovery rate in a later analysis. Most CMV-associated TCR beta chains were later found to appear HLA-restricted.

Researchers ran the PCR with 60 Vbeta and 13 Jbeta primers. Assay: immunoSEQ multiplex PCR; the TCRdb copy retains only in-frame clones and omits some. Here the sample spans about 98,000 clones, about 81% being singletons. V lost 4 bases, J lost 3 bases, and 8 bases lay in between. Per the germline V gene, CDR1 is SGHDT and CDR2 is YYEEEE. The CDR3 is made up of 13 amino acids. This clone was counted a few times. Its specificity is not known. Sequenced: PBMCs. The rearrangement joins TRBV5-6 to TRBJ1-3; no clear D gene. This sequence originates from a man between 35 and 55 years old in good health and CMV-seronegative. The CDR3 bases are TGTGCCAGCAGCCCACCGGGTGGAAACACCATATATTTT. It yields the protein CASSPPGGNTIYF.